The rows below give T cell receptor beta chains drawn from one sample of a study of blood T cell repertoires in COVID-19. This table comes from immunoSEQ multiplex PCR, and its TCRdb copy is limited to in-frame clones, with some not included. Of about 180,000 clones listed, 89% are singletons. Sequencing was done on a sample of PBMCs or T cells enriched from blood (not recorded which). All receptors come from a middle-aged woman with acute COVID-19. The CDR3 runs from the conserved cysteine through the conserved F or W. Rows give clone size only sometimes, using once, few, many, or a class for an expanded clone.

size,V,J,CDR3
.,TRBV2,TRBJ2-3,CASSAATGSTTDTQYF
.,TRBV4-2,TRBJ1-6,CASSQEGGSSYNSPLHF
.,TRBV27,TRBJ1-5,CASSSTGNQPQHF
.,TRBV5-6,TRBJ1-2,CASSLVSAGENLGYTF
.,TRBV11-2,TRBJ2-7,CASSPDTSYEQYF
few,TRBV7-7,TRBJ2-2,CASSALQGAGELFF
.,TRBV4-1,TRBJ2-3,CASSQPWTRQYF
.,TRBV5-1,TRBJ2-5,CASSLSNQETQYF
.,TRBV30,TRBJ1-6,CAWSDLDSFSPLHF
.,TRBV4-1,TRBJ1-5,CASSQVPGQGVGQPQHF
.,TRBV7-8,TRBJ2-7,CASSFLSYEQYF
.,TRBV2,TRBJ2-1,CAAKLDRGGNEQFF
few,TRBV2,TRBJ1-5,CASSGGLLGNQPQHF
.,TRBV15,TRBJ2-7,CATSRDRASGALEQYF
.,TRBV7-2,TRBJ1-2,CASSFPTSFGGYTF
.,TRBV23-1,TRBJ2-3,CASSLPGQGISDTQYF
.,TRBV27,TRBJ2-7,CASSLSGLAGTYEQYF
.,TRBV27,TRBJ1-2,CASSPTNVQGILRGGYTF
.,TRBV19,TRBJ1-1,CASSNPEGMTEAFF
.,TRBV7-2,TRBJ2-2,CASSPLFANTGELFF
.,TRBV9,TRBJ2-7,CASSVGYSYEQYF
.,TRBV6-1,TRBJ1-1,CASSERSRGRTEAFF
.,TRBV11-2,TRBJ2-1,CASSLVLNEQFF
.,TRBV23-1,TRBJ2-5,CASSHSSGGARETQYF
.,TRBV4-2,TRBJ1-4,CASSQEIQGELFF
.,TRBV7-3,TRBJ1-5,CASSISRYQPQHF
.,TRBV11-2,TRBJ2-7,CASRLTDRGTYEQYF
.,TRBV12-3/TRBV12-4,TRBJ1-5,CASSLQGNQPQHF
once,TRBV21-1,TRBJ2-3,CASSKALASGISRTDTQYF
.,TRBV19,TRBJ2-7,CASSSGPPTYEQYF
.,TRBV7-8,TRBJ1-2,CASSLAGGGPYGYTF
.,TRBV6-1,TRBJ1-6,CASSEGAGLGSPLHF
.,TRBV19,TRBJ2-7,CASSPSPGDYEQYF
.,TRBV5-4,TRBJ1-1,CASSLGAGRTEAFF
.,TRBV6-8,TRBJ2-7,CASSRRQGAYEQYF
.,TRBV18,TRBJ2-5,CASSPGHIGETQYF
.,TRBV24-1,TRBJ2-3,CATSDPGTGVTDTQYF
.,TRBV10-3,TRBJ1-2,CAISEFRGLYGYTF
.,TRBV27,TRBJ2-1,CASTKAGGAGNEQFF
.,TRBV18,TRBJ1-1,CASSPAGATEAFF
.,TRBV28,TRBJ1-1,CASSDGIRYTEAFF
.,TRBV7-3,TRBJ2-5,CASSFSGGETQYF
.,TRBV3-1/TRBV3-2,TRBJ1-1,CASSQGGENTEAFF